This TCR beta chain was captured in a study of blood T cell repertoires in COVID-19. Study details: Sources were T cells, B-cell-depleted T cells, or PBMCs; the material itself was cDNA or gDNA.

Some clones are missing from TCRdb's copy, which holds only in-frame ones; the method was immunoSEQ multiplex PCR. The sample gives under 250,000 clones, just under 90% of which show up once; almost 4% is in the top ten. Trimming stripped 9 bases from V and 8 bases from J, with 10 bases between. This CDR3 region has 10 residues. The germline CDR1 and CDR2 sequences are LNHDA and SQIVND (reference sequence). The cohort comprised adults aged 18 to 89 years residing in under 25 US areas. Participant-given clinical history determined each cohort assignment. The chain couples TRBV19 to TRBJ1-2, with TRBD1 as a possible D gene (6 bases). Material for sequencing was PBMCs or T cells enriched from blood (not recorded which). The TCR comes from a woman aged 25 to 39 with acute COVID-19. Written as DNA, the CDR3 is TGTGCCAGCAGACAGGAAGGCTACACCTTC. Amino acids: CASRQEGYTF.